This record concerns one T cell receptor beta chain sequence. Its antigen is still unknown. The primer mix had 60 Vbeta and 13 Jbeta primers. In the authors' methods: Later, an analysis found roughly 80 million unique TCR beta chains, and roughly 9.9 million of these were shared. The table came from immunoSEQ multiplex PCR; TCRdb's copy has only in-frame clones and leaves some out. V, J and clone size derive from that table, while D and trimming were established from the DNA sequence. This table holds tens of thousands of clones, approximately 84% found once. This entry comes from a study of cytomegalovirus exposure and HLA in healthy donors. Findings of the study overall: Some public TCRs appeared in many individuals, while most sequences were rare.

The CDR3 totals 16 residues. V lost 5 bases and J 0 bases, leaving 16 bases between the germline ends. Germline loops: CDR1 SGHVS, CDR2 FNYEAQ. Sequencing was done on a sample of PBMCs. V and J are TRBV7-6 and TRBJ1-1, with a weak D call TRBD1 (5 bases). The origin of this receptor is a young man in good health and CMV-seronegative. CDR3: CASSPFGPTVNTEAFF. DNA for the CDR3: TGTGCCAGCAGCCCCTTTGGCCCGACAGTGAACACTGAAGCTTTCTTT.